Sequencing of this T cell receptor (beta chain) was carried out in a study of blood T cell repertoires in COVID-19. The assay was immunoSEQ multiplex PCR, and TCRdb's table has in-frame clones only and misses some. Among fewer than 350,000 clones listed, about 85% were seen once. V was trimmed by 4 bases and J by 5 bases, leaving 14 bases between them. The CDR3 consists of 14 residues. The germline CDR1 and CDR2 sequences are SEHNR and FQNEAQ (reference sequence). The receptor's source is a woman between 50 and 59 years old with active or convalescent COVID-19. The V call is TRBV7-9, the J call TRBJ1-2, with D maybe TRBD1 (6 bases). The source material was peripheral blood. CDR3 DNA: TGTGCCAGCAGCTCGCCGGGACACTTTTATGGCTACACCTTC. This codes for CASSSPGHFYGYTF.